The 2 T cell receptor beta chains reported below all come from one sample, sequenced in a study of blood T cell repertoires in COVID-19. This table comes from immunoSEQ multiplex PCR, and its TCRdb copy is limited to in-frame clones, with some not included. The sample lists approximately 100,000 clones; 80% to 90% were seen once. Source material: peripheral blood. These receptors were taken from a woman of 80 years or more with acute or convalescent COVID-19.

CDR3 bases: TGTGCCAGCAGCTTGGGGACAACATCCGAGCAGTACTTC. It translates to CASSLGTTSEQYF. The chain employs TRBV7-6 and TRBJ2-7; maybe TRBD1 (6 bases). CDR3 size: 13 residues. The V end lost 3 bases, the J end lost 6 bases, and 12 bases lay between the germline ends. Germline loops: CDR1 SGHVS, CDR2 FNYEAQ. Combining the CDR3 with reference TRBV7-6 and TRBJ2-7 gives the whole variable domain GAGVSQSPRYKVTKRGQDVALRCDPISGHVSLYWYRQALGQGPEFLTYFNYEAQQDKSGLPNDRFSAERPEGSISTLTIQRTEQRDSAMYRCASSLGTTSEQYFGPGTRLTVT.

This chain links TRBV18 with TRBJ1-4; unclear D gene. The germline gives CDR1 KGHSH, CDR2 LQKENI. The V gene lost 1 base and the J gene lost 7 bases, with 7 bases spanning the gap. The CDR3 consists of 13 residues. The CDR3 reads CASSPLVSEKLFF. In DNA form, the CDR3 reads TGTGCCAGCTCACCACTAGTTTCTGAAAAACTGTTTTTT.